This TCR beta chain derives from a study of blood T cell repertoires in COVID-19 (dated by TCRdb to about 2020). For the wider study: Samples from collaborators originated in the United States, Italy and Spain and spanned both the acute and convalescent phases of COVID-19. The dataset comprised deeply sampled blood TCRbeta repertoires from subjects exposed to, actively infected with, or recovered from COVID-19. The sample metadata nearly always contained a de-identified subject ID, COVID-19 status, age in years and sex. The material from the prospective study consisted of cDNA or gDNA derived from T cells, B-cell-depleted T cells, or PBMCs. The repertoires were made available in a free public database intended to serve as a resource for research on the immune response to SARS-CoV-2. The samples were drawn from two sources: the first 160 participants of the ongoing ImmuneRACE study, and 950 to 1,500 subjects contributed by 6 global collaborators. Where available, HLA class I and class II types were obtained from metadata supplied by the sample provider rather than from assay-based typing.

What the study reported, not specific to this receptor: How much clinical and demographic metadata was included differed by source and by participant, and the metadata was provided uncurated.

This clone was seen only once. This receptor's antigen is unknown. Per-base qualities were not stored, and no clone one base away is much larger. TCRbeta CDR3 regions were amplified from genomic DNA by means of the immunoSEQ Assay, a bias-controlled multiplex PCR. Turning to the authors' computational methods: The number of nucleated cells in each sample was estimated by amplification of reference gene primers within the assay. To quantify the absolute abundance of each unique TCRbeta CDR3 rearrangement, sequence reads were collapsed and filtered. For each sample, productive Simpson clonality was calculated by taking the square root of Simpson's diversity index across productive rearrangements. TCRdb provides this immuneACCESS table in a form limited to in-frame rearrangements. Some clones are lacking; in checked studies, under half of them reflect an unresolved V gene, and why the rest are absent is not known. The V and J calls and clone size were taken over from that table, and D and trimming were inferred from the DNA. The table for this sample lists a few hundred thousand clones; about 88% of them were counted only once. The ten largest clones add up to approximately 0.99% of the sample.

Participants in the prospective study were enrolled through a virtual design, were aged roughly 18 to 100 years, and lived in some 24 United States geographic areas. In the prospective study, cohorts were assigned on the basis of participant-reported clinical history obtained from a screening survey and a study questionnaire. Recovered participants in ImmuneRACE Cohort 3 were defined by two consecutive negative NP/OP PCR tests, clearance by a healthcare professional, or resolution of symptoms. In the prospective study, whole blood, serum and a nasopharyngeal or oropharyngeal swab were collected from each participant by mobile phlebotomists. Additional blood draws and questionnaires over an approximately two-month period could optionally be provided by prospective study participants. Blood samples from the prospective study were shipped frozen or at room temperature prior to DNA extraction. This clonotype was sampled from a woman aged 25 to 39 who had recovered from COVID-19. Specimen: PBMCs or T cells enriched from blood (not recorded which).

CDR3 region: CASRKGVPGPQHF. The nucleotide sequence reads TGTGCCAGCAGAAAAGGGGTCCCTGGGCCCCAGCATTTT. This chain joins TRBV28 to TRBJ1-5, with TRBD1 tentatively as D gene (5 bases match). The CDR3 covers 13 residues, taking in both the cysteine and the phenylalanine. Only the CDR3 part of the read is kept: 39 bases, read in frame from the first base. The germline V gene specifies MDHEN as CDR1 and SYDVKM as CDR2. V was cut back by 6 bases and J by 9 bases, leaving a gap of 15 bases between them. Supplemented by the reference TRBV28 and TRBJ1-5 proteins around the CDR3, the complete variable domain is DVKVTQSSRYLVKRTGEKVFLECVQDMDHENMFWYRQDPGLGLRLIYFSYDVKMKEKGDIPEGYSVSREKKERFSLILESASTNQTSMYLCASRKGVPGPQHFGDGTRLSIL.